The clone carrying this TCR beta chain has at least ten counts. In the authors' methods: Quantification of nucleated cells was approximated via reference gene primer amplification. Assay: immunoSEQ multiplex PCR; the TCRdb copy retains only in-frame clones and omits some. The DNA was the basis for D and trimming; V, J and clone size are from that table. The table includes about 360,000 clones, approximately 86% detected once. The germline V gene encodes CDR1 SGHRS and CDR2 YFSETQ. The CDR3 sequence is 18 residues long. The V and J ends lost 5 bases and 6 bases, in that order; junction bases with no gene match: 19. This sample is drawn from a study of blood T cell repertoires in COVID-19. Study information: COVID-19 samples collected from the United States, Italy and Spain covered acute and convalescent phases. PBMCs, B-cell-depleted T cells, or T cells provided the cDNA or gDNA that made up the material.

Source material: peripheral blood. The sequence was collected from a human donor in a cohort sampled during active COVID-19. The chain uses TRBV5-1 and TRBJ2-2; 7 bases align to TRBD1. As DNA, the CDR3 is TGCGCCAGCAGTTTTCTACCTCAGGGACAGACGTCGGCCGGGGAGCTGTTTTTT. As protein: CASSFLPQGQTSAGELFF.